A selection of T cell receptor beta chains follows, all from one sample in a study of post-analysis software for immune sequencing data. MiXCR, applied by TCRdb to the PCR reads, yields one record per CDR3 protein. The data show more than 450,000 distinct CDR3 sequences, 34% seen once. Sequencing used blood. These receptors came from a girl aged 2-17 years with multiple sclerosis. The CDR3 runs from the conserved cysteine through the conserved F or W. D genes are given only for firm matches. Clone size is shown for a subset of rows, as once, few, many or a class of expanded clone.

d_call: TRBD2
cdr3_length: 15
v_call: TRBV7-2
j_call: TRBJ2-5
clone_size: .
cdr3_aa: CASSLQRGAQETQYF
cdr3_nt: TGTGCCAGCAGCTTACAGCGGGGCGCCCAAGAGACCCAGTACTTC

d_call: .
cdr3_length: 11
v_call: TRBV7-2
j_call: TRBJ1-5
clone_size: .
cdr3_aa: CASSLLGPQHF
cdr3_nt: TGTGCCAGCAGCCTCCTCGGGCCCCAGCATTTT

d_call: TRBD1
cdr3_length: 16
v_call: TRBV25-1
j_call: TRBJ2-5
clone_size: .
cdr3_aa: CASSEGRQGRWETQYF
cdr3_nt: TGTGCCAGCAGTGAGGGCCGACAGGGTCGGTGGGAGACCCAGTACTTC

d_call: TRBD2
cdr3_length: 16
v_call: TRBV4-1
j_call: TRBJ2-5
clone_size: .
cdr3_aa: CASSPGERGAEETQYF
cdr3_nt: TGCGCCAGCAGCCCCGGTGAGCGGGGGGCGGAAGAGACCCAGTACTTC

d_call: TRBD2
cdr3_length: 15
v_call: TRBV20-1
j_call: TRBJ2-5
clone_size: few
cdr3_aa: CSAVFAGGRKETQYF
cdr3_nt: TGCAGTGCGGTCTTTGCGGGGGGGAGAAAAGAGACCCAGTACTTC

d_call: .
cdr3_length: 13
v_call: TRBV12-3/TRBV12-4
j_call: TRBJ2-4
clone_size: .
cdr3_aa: CASRHQGAREQYF
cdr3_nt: TGTGCCAGCAGACACCAGGGGGCGCGGGAGCAGTACTTC

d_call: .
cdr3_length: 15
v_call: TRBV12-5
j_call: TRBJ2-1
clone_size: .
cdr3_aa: CASGSHLSFSNEQFF
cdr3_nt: TGTGCCAGTGGTTCTCATCTCTCCTTTAGCAATGAGCAGTTCTTC

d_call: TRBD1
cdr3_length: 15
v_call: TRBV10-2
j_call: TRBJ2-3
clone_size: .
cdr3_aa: CASKIGTAYTGTQYF
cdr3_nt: TGCGCCAGCAAGATCGGGACAGCTTACACAGGTACGCAGTATTTT

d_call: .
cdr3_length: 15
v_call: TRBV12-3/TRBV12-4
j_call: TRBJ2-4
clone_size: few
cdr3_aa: CASSLRPGDFEIQYF
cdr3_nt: TGTGCCAGCAGTTTAAGGCCAGGGGACTTCGAGATTCAGTACTTC

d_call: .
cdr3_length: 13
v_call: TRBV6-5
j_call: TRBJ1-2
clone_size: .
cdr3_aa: CASSLTSSYGYTF
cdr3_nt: TGTGCCAGCAGTCTAACCTCCTCATATGGCTACACCTTC

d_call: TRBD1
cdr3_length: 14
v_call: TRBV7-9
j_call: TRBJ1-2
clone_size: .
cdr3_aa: CASSSGQVGYGYTF
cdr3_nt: TGTGCCAGCAGCTCCGGACAGGTTGGATATGGCTACACCTTC

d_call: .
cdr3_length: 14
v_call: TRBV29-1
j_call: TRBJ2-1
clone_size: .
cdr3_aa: CSVEGAGNYNEQFF
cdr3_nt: TGCAGCGTTGAAGGAGCAGGGAACTACAATGAGCAGTTCTTC

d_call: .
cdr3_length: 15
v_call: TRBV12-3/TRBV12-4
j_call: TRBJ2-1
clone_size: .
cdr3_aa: CASSHSRGVYNEQFF
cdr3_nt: TGTGCCAGCAGTCATAGCAGGGGGGTATACAATGAGCAGTTCTTC

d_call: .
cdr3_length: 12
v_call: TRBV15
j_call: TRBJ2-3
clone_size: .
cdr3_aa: CATSPGGLTQYF
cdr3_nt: TGTGCCACCAGCCCAGGGGGACTCACGCAGTATTTT

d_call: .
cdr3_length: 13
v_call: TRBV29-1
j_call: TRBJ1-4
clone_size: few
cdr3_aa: CSASPLMDGKLFF
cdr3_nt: TGCAGCGCCTCGCCGTTGATGGATGGAAAACTGTTTTTT